This T cell receptor beta chain originates from a study of cytomegalovirus exposure and HLA in healthy donors. This CDR3 is 17 amino acids long. Germline V lookup: CDR1 SGHRS, CDR2 YFSETQ. Trimming cost V 7 bases and J 5 bases, with 27 bases left between them. Regarding the study as a whole: In the 120 or so validation repertoires, about 94% of cluster scores exceeded 0, per a later analysis. CMV antigen specificity of a few CMV-associated chains was confirmed in vitro. Associated with cytomegalovirus, according to the listing, were around 160 TCR beta chains.

To note about this clone: Its antigen remains unknown.

Profiled with immunoSEQ multiplex PCR; TCRdb holds only in-frame clones, not every one. Of 200,000 to 250,000 clones listed, 75% to 90% are singletons. This chain links TRBV5-1 with TRBJ2-5; no firm D call. The specimen sequenced was PBMCs. The TCR comes from a woman under 30 in good health and CMV-seronegative. The CDR3 DNA follows: TGCGCCAGCCTCCCTAATCCGGCGCTCCGTCTCGGGGAGACCCAGTACTTC. It encodes CASLPNPALRLGETQYF.